This TCR beta chain was recorded in a study of human CD8 memory T cell subsets. General observations from the study: By Chao1 estimates, precursor exhausted T cells appeared less diverse than stem-like memory T cells. Measured by normalized Shannon-Wiener diversity, stem-like memory and precursor exhausted T cells were similarly high in diversity, which was not the case for effector memory cells. The overlap between stem-like memory and precursor exhausted T cell repertoires was minimal.

In regard to this clonotype: The target antigen is unknown.

Generation of TCR beta libraries used UMI-labeled 5' RACE. Original handling: Each TCR beta library had roughly 2,600 to 20,000 functional CDR3 beta clonotypes. TCRdb re-called the 5' RACE reads; one entry per CDR3 protein, DNA not given. For this entry, the V and J calls and clone size follow TCRdb and not the study's own pipeline. Reported are about 18,000 distinct CDR3 sequences; the ten largest clones contain 5% to 6%. The CDR3 has 15 amino acids. Germline CDR1 is MDHEN and CDR2 is SYDVKM. The clonotype comes from a human donor in good health. Sequenced material: CD8+ T cells from PBMCs. This chain joins TRBV28 and TRBJ2-7; TCRdb names TRBD2, which stays unverified in the absence of DNA. CDR3: CASSLLVAGGYEQYF.